One and the same sample provided the 16 T cell receptor beta chains below, sequenced in a study of blood T cell repertoires in COVID-19. The table came from immunoSEQ multiplex PCR; TCRdb's copy has only in-frame clones and leaves some out. The sample includes 200,000 to 250,000 clones, roughly 84% of them seen just once. Material for sequencing was PBMCs or T cells enriched from blood (not recorded which). Receptors were obtained from a woman in her thirties or forties who had recovered from COVID-19.

This clone showed up just a few times. The chain is built from TRBV3-1 (or the pseudogene TRBV3-2) and TRBJ1-6, with 7 bases identical to TRBD1. Trimming took 4 bases from V and 7 from J; bases not matched to a gene: 7. The CDR3 spans 15 residues. Germline CDR1 is LGHDT and CDR2 is YNNKEL (reference sequence). The CDR3 sequence is CASSLRAGGNSPLHF. CDR3 in DNA: TGTGCCAGCAGCCTTCGCGCAGGGGGAAATTCACCCCTCCACTTT.

As regards this clone: One end of the junction does not line up with germline, which may come from a read error. The gene calls are TRBV4-3 and TRBJ1-1, with 10 bases that match TRBD1. Germline V lookup: CDR1 LGHNA, CDR2 YSLEER. The CDR3 has 14 residues. The CDR3 is CASSLGQGNSEAFF. The CDR3 bases are TGCGCCAGCAGCCTGGGACAGGGGAACTCTGAAGCTTTCTTT.

The DNA for the CDR3 is TGTGCCTGCTCGACTAGGGGCAATGAGCAGTTCTTC. Protein product: CACSTRGNEQFF. This sequence joins TRBV30 and TRBJ2-1; weak D call: TRBD2 (6 bases). Germline CDR1 GTSNPN, CDR2 SVGIG (reference sequence). With 6 bases removed from V and 6 bases from J, the gap between germline ends came to 12 bases. The CDR3 runs 12 residues.

The chain links TRBV2 to TRBJ2-7, with TRBD1 as a possible D gene (6 bases). Germline loops: CDR1 SNHLY, CDR2 FYNNEI. This CDR3 has 13 amino acids. The V end was cut by 3 bases, the J end by 7 bases, with 13 bases between. DNA for the CDR3: TGTGCCAGCAGTGAGGACAGAGAAGGAGAGCAGTACGTC. It yields the protein CASSEDREGEQYV.

CDR3 nucleotides: TGCAGCGTGGAGCCGGGACTAGTCTACAGCTCCTACAATGAGCAGTTCTTC. Translated: CSVEPGLVYSSYNEQFF. This chain joins TRBV29-1 and TRBJ2-1; 8 nucleotides match TRBD2. Trimming cost V 6 bases and J 0 bases; bases outside gene matches: 13. The germline gives CDR1 SQVTM, CDR2 ANQGSEA. The CDR3 covers 17 residues.

This clone was observed a single time. The J gene is TRBJ2-1, the V gene TRBV7-2, with a possible D match to TRBD2 (6 bases). The CDR3 is 18 amino acids. The V end lost 3 bases, the J end lost 0 bases, and 18 bases lay between the germline ends. CDR1 is SGHTA, CDR2 FQGNSA, per germline. The CDR3 bases are TGTGCCAGCAGCTTCCGACCGGGACTTTCGGTCTCCTACAATGAGCAGTTCTTC. Protein: CASSFRPGLSVSYNEQFF.

The chain employs TRBV18 and TRBJ1-5; 7 nucleotides line up with TRBD1. This CDR3 is 13 amino acids long. J lost 13 bases, V lost 3 bases, and 9 bases had no gene match. The germline V gene encodes CDR1 KGHSH and CDR2 LQKENI. The CDR3: CASSPGQRNLQHF. The DNA for the CDR3 is TGTGCCAGCTCACCGGGACAGCGGAACTTGCAGCATTTT.

The CDR3 is CAWSARTHGELFF. DNA for the CDR3: TGTGCCTGGAGTGCCAGAACCCACGGGGAGCTGTTTTTT. The V gene is TRBV30, the J gene TRBJ2-2; D gene unclear. The CDR3 is made up of 13 amino acids. Per germline, CDR1 GTSNPN and CDR2 SVGIG (reference sequence). The V and J ends lost 1 base and 7 bases respectively, with 10 bases between them.

The rearrangement joins TRBV19 to TRBJ1-1; D is undetermined. Trimming pared 1 base from V and 7 bases from J, leaving 7 bases between. CDR1 and CDR2 (germline): LNHDA, SQIVND (reference sequence). The CDR3 covers 12 residues. CDR3: CASSIVPSEAFF. As DNA, the CDR3 is TGTGCCAGTAGTATAGTCCCCAGTGAAGCTTTCTTT.

The chain couples TRBV28 to TRBJ1-3, with D possibly matching TRBD1 (6 bases). Germline CDR1 and CDR2: MDHEN and SYDVKM. There are 14 residues in the CDR3. V was clipped by 6 bases and J by 5 bases, with 14 bases between them. CDR3 bases: TGTGCCAGCAGCCCTCCGGGGGGGCGAAACACCATATATTTT. Translating it yields CASSPPGGRNTIYF. Full variable domain (remainder filled in from reference TRBV28 and TRBJ1-3): DVKVTQSSRYLVKRTGEKVFLECVQDMDHENMFWYRQDPGLGLRLIYFSYDVKMKEKGDIPEGYSVSREKKERFSLILESASTNQTSMYLCASSPPGGRNTIYFGEGSWLTVV.

The V gene is TRBV18, the J gene TRBJ1-1, with no clear D. This CDR3 spans 13 amino acids. Trimming pared 3 bases from V and 12 bases from J, leaving 17 bases between. From germline, CDR1 is KGHSH and CDR2 LQKENI. CDR3 in amino acids: CASSPGVDSSTFF. The CDR3 DNA follows: TGTGCCAGCTCACCTGGAGTAGACTCTTCAACTTTCTTT.

This chain uses TRBV12-3 or TRBV12-4 with TRBJ1-2, with 7 positions matching TRBD1. The junction had 0 bases not matched to a gene; V was cut back by 3 bases and J by 5 bases. This CDR3 contains 12 residues. The CDR3 loop is CASSLGQYGYTF. For the CDR3, the DNA is TGTGCCAGCAGTTTGGGACAGTATGGCTACACCTTC.

The V and J genes are TRBV18 and TRBJ2-7, with D possibly being TRBD2 (5 bases). Trimming removed 0 bases at V and 6 bases at J, with 15 bases between. The CDR3 is made up of 15 amino acids. Germline V gene lookup returns CDR1 KGHSH and CDR2 LQKENI. The CDR3 region is CASSPPTGKGLEQYF. The CDR3 nucleotides are TGTGCCAGCTCACCACCGACCGGGAAAGGTCTCGAGCAGTACTTC. Based on the CDR3 plus reference TRBV18 and TRBJ2-7, the full variable domain is NAGVMQNPRHLVRRRGQEARLRCSPMKGHSHVYWYRQLPEEGLKFMVYLQKENIIDESGMPKERFSAEFPKEGPSILRIQQVVRGDSAAYFCASSPPTGKGLEQYFGPGTRLTVT.

This clone was detected only a few times. The chain uses TRBV11-2 and TRBJ2-7, with 11 bases identical to TRBD2. Germline V gene lookup returns CDR1 SGHAT and CDR2 FQNNGV. With 5 bases clipped from V and 1 base from J, the junction kept 10 bases outside the gene matches. The CDR3 is 17 residues long. CDR3 loop: CASSKQGGLAASYEQYF. The CDR3 DNA follows: TGTGCCAGCAGCAAACAGGGGGGACTAGCGGCTTCCTACGAGCAGTACTTC.

As for this clone: The sample contains more than one DNA sequence encoding this CDR3. The chain couples TRBV5-4 to TRBJ1-1; 8 nucleotides match TRBD1. This CDR3 is built from 14 residues. The ends lost 2 bases at V and 3 bases at J; junction bases unmatched: 3. Germline V gene sequence: CDR1 SGHNT, CDR2 YYREEE (reference sequence). CDR3 nucleotide sequence: TGTGCCAGCAGCTTTGACAGGGGATACACTGAAGCTTTCTTT. Translated, it gives CASSFDRGYTEAFF.

V usage is TRBV5-5 and J usage is TRBJ2-2, with D perhaps matching TRBD1 (6 bases). CDR3 size: 16 residues. V dropped 0 bases and J dropped 1 base, with 10 bases sitting between them. CDR1 and CDR2 from the germline V gene are SGHKS and YYEKEE (reference sequence). This CDR3 reads CASSLAPGQNTGELFF. As DNA, the CDR3 is TGTGCCAGCAGCTTGGCCCCGGGACAGAACACCGGGGAGCTGTTTTTT.